The 22 T cell receptor beta chains in this list originate from one sample, sequenced in a study of T cells after yellow fever vaccination. TCRdb processed the 5' RACE reads anew with MiXCR; each CDR3 protein has one entry. The table lists 200,000 to 300,000 distinct CDR3 sequences, 6.9% of them singletons. This specimen consisted of CD4+ T cells sorted from PBMCs, obtained 15 days after the yellow fever booster vaccination. The receptors here all came from a man aged 25 to 40 who received the YFV17D yellow fever vaccine.

The rearrangement joins TRBV7-2 to TRBJ2-3, with a possible D match to TRBD2 (6 bases). CDR3 length: 14 residues. Germline loops: CDR1 SGHTA, CDR2 FQGNSA. Trimming took off 6 bases at V and 4 bases at J, with 14 bases between the two ends. The CDR3 coding sequence is TGTGCCAGCAGTCGACTAGGGCTTCCAGATACGCAGTATTTT. Residues: CASSRLGLPDTQYF.

The J gene is TRBJ2-7, the V gene TRBV5-1; D is perhaps TRBD2 (6 bases). The CDR3 length is 13 residues. The germline V and J ends were trimmed by 5 bases and 4 bases, with 13 bases remaining between them. From germline, CDR1 is SGHRS and CDR2 YFSETQ. CDR3 region: CASSIGEAYEQYF. CDR3 DNA sequence: TGCGCCAGCAGTATCGGGGAGGCTTACGAGCAGTACTTC.

V and J are TRBV12-3 or TRBV12-4 and TRBJ1-1; D not resolved. The CDR3 consists of 12 residues. V was pared by 3 bases and J by 2 bases, with 4 bases between. The CDR3 here is CASSFFNTEAFF. The CDR3 region has the DNA TGTGCCAGCAGTTTCTTTAACACTGAAGCTTTCTTT.

As for this clonotype: One base away lies a much larger clone, so this may be a sequencing read error. V is TRBV15 and J is TRBJ2-5, with unresolved D. V was trimmed by 0 bases and J by 1 base, leaving 9 bases between them. Germline assignment: CDR1 LNHNV and CDR2 YYDKDF (reference sequence). The CDR3 extends over 15 amino acids. CDR3 coding DNA: TGTGCCACCAGCAGAGATAGAGTCGTCCAAGAGACCCAGTACTTC. Protein: CATSRDRVVQETQYF.

This clonotype was found many times. The rearrangement joins TRBV7-2 to TRBJ2-5; perhaps TRBD2 as D (6 bases). V was cut by 4 bases and J by 5 bases, with 11 bases left in between. CDR3 length equals 13 residues. Germline CDR1 SGHTA, CDR2 FQGNSA. The DNA of the CDR3 is TGTGCCAGCAGCTACGGGGGTGTGGAGACCCAGTACTTC. Translation: CASSYGGVETQYF.

The chain is built from TRBV12-3 or TRBV12-4 and TRBJ2-5; 8 positions agree with TRBD1. The J segment lost 5 bases and the V segment lost 3 bases, leaving 5 bases of the junction unmatched. The CDR3 is 14 residues long. The chain's CDR3 is CASSLAGGWETQYF. CDR3 bases: TGTGCCAGCAGTTTGGCAGGGGGCTGGGAGACCCAGTACTTC.

V gene TRBV4-2 combines with J gene TRBJ2-7; D is possibly TRBD1 or TRBD2 (5 bases each). The germline CDR1 and CDR2 sequences are LGHNA and YNFKEQ. Trimming pared 0 bases from V and 6 bases from J, leaving 24 bases between. The CDR3 length is 18 residues. Written as DNA, the CDR3 is TGTGCCAGCAGCCAAGATCTTAGACCAGGGACCAGAAAATCCGAGCAGTACTTC. Translation: CASSQDLRPGTRKSEQYF.

This clonotype was counted ten times or more. The chain couples TRBV7-6 to TRBJ1-5, with D possibly TRBD1 on 6 matching bases. Germline V gives CDR1 SGHVS, CDR2 FNYEAQ. Trimming took off 5 bases at V and 4 bases at J, with 12 bases between the two ends. The CDR3 is made up of 14 amino acids. The CDR3 DNA reads as TGTGCCAGCAGCCCAGTAGGGGGTAATCAGCCCCAGCATTTT. This codes for CASSPVGGNQPQHF.

This clonotype has only a few counts. The chain recombines TRBV5-1 with TRBJ2-6; no clear D gene. Germline V gives CDR1 SGHRS, CDR2 YFSETQ. The CDR3 consists of 14 residues. V lost 7 bases to trimming and J lost 6 bases, with 14 bases between them. CDR3 coding DNA: TGCGCCAGCCGCGACATGGCCCTGGCCAACGTCCTGACTTTC. Translated: CASRDMALANVLTF.

The chain links TRBV5-1 to TRBJ2-3; D may be TRBD1 or TRBD2 (5 bases each). Germline loops: CDR1 SGHRS, CDR2 YFSETQ. V was clipped by 0 bases and J by 2 bases, with 19 bases between them. The CDR3 has 18 residues. The CDR3 protein is CASSLEGRGGLATDTQYF. CDR3 DNA sequence: TGCGCCAGCAGCTTGGAAGGTCGGGGCGGTCTAGCCACAGATACGCAGTATTTT.

This clonotype showed up many times. This rearrangement joins TRBV12-3 or TRBV12-4 to TRBJ2-1, with D possibly TRBD2 on 6 matching bases. CDR3 length: 13 residues. Between the trimmed V and J ends, which lost 5 bases and 5 bases, there was a span of 10 bases. For the CDR3, the DNA is TGTGCCAGCAGTACCCGGACTAACAATGAGCAGTTCTTC. As protein: CASSTRTNNEQFF.

The J gene is TRBJ2-1, the V gene TRBV7-8, with D maybe TRBD2 (5 bases). The CDR3 covers 15 residues. Trimming stripped 1 base from V and 6 bases from J, with 13 bases between. Germline V gives CDR1 SGHVS, CDR2 FQNEAQ. CDR3 coding DNA: TGTGCCAGCAGCTTAGACAGACGGGCGGGCAATGAGCAGTTCTTC. Translating it yields CASSLDRRAGNEQFF.

This clonotype was seen ten or more times. The rearrangement uses TRBV28 and TRBJ2-5, with unresolved D. V was trimmed by 6 bases and J by 7 bases, leaving 12 bases between them. Germline V gene data show CDR1 as MDHEN and CDR2 as SYDVKM. This CDR3 has 12 amino acids. CDR3 coding DNA: TGTGCCAGCAGAGAGGAAGTTGGGACCCAGTACTTC. Translated: CASREEVGTQYF. The full variable domain, rest sourced from reference TRBV28 and TRBJ2-5, is DVKVTQSSRYLVKRTGEKVFLECVQDMDHENMFWYRQDPGLGLRLIYFSYDVKMKEKGDIPEGYSVSREKKERFSLILESASTNQTSMYLCASREEVGTQYFGPGTRLLVL.

The chain uses TRBV7-2 and TRBJ2-7; TRBD1 matches 9 bases. The V gene end was trimmed by 5 bases and the J gene end by 6 bases; junction bases not matched to a gene: 11. The CDR3 is 15 residues long. Germline V lookup: CDR1 SGHTA, CDR2 FQGNSA. In nucleotides, the CDR3 is TGTGCCAGCAGCAGATACAGGGGGCGCATTGGCGAGCAGTACTTC. As protein: CASSRYRGRIGEQYF.

This clonotype turned up a few times. The V gene is TRBV20-1, the J gene TRBJ2-3; possible D gene TRBD2, 6 bases. This CDR3 comprises 15 residues. Trimming pared 5 bases from V and 3 bases from J, leaving 18 bases between. The germline CDR1 and CDR2 sequences are DFQATT and SNEGSKA (reference sequence). The CDR3 loop is CSAPASGVGTDTQYF. The CDR3 DNA reads as TGCAGTGCTCCTGCGTCGGGAGTCGGGACAGATACGCAGTATTTT.

This clonotype appeared many times. The chain uses TRBV12-3 or TRBV12-4 and TRBJ2-2; 8 bases fit TRBD2. V was clipped by 6 bases and J by 5 bases; unmatched bases: 8. The CDR3 consists of 15 residues. CDR3 loop: CASSLSGSRTGELFF. CDR3 sequence (DNA): TGTGCCAGCAGCCTGAGCGGGAGCCGGACCGGGGAGCTGTTTTTT.

This clonotype turned up a few times. The chain employs TRBV7-2 and TRBJ2-7; no firm D call. Looked up from germline, CDR1 is SGHTA and CDR2 is FQGNSA. With 5 bases removed from V and 2 bases from J, the gap between germline ends came to 19 bases. This CDR3 spans 16 amino acids. CDR3 in amino acids: CASSAQIGGGAYEQYF. Written as DNA, the CDR3 is TGTGCCAGCAGCGCCCAAATCGGCGGCGGTGCCTACGAGCAGTACTTC. Full variable domain (rest looked up from reference TRBV7-2 and TRBJ2-7): GAGVSQSPSNKVTEKGKDVELRCDPISGHTALYWYRQSLGQGLEFLIYFQGNSAPDKSGLPSDRFSAERTGGSVSTLTIQRTQQEDSAVYLCASSAQIGGGAYEQYFGPGTRLTVT.

The chain's CDR3 is CASSAREAGGINEQFF. DNA of the CDR3: TGTGCCAGCAGCGCCCGAGAAGCGGGAGGGATCAATGAGCAGTTCTTC. J is TRBJ2-1 and V is TRBV9, with 10 bases matching TRBD2. The length of the CDR3 is 16 residues. Germline CDR1 SGDLS, CDR2 YYNGEE. The trim removed 3 bases at V and 6 bases at J, leaving 9 bases unmatched. Full variable domain (rest looked up from reference TRBV9 and TRBJ2-1): DSGVTQTPKHLITATGQRVTLRCSPRSGDLSVYWYQQSLDQGLQFLIQYYNGEERAKGNILERFSAQQFPDLHSELNLSSLELGDSALYFCASSAREAGGINEQFFGPGTRLTVL.

In this sample, this clonotype turned up many times. This chain joins TRBV12-3 or TRBV12-4 and TRBJ2-1; possible D gene TRBD2, 5 bases. V was pared by 5 bases and J by 4 bases, with 12 bases between. The CDR3 spans 14 residues. DNA of the CDR3: TGTGCCAGCAGTATCCGAGGGAGTTACAATGAGCAGTTCTTC. Translating it yields CASSIRGSYNEQFF.

Only a few counts were recorded for this clonotype. The chain is built from TRBV12-3 or TRBV12-4 and TRBJ2-7; D ambiguous. Trimming stripped 5 bases from V and 1 base from J, with 6 bases between. The CDR3 runs 12 residues. The CDR3 nucleotides read TGTGCCAGCAGTCCAGTTTCCTACGAGCAGTACTTC. Amino acids: CASSPVSYEQYF.

This clonotype was recorded many times. The rearrangement uses TRBV12-3 or TRBV12-4 and TRBJ1-2; D uncertain. The CDR3 has 13 residues. The V gene lost 6 bases and the J gene lost 8 bases, with 16 bases spanning the gap. This chain's CDR3 is CASRSRAFDGYTF. The CDR3 bases are TGTGCCAGCAGGTCGAGAGCCTTTGACGGCTACACCTTC.

This clonotype occurred many times. V and J are TRBV7-9 and TRBJ2-2; D is perhaps TRBD1 (5 bases). Trimming removed 2 bases from V and 3 bases from J, with 7 bases in between. CDR3 length: 14 residues. Germline CDR1 SEHNR, CDR2 FQNEAQ (reference sequence). CDR3 sequence (DNA): TGTGCCAGCAGCTTAAGACAGTACACCGGGGAGCTGTTTTTT. Residues: CASSLRQYTGELFF.